One and the same sample provided the 15 T cell receptor beta chains below, sequenced in a study of control samples from healthy donors and cancer patients. Repertoires were generated with immunoSEQ multiplex PCR, while TCRdb's copy carries only in-frame clones and drops some. The sample has over 200,000 clones, around 80% seen once. Sequencing used PBMCs. The receptors come from a woman aged 55 to 70 with lung cancer.

The table lists this clone with a count of one. This chain links TRBV11-2 with TRBJ2-1; weak D call: TRBD2 (6 bases). Germline V gene sequence: CDR1 SGHAT, CDR2 FQNNGV. V was pared by 5 bases and J by 8 bases, with 10 bases between. The CDR3 loop spans 12 amino acids. This CDR3 reads CASSPGLHEQFF. The CDR3 coding sequence is TGTGCCAGCAGCCCGGGACTCCATGAGCAGTTCTTC.

As regards this clone: Compared with germline, one end of the junction differs, possibly owing to a read error. The chain links TRBV3-1 (or the pseudogene TRBV3-2) to TRBJ1-5, with D possibly being TRBD1 (5 bases). CDR1 is LGHDT, CDR2 YNNKEL, per germline (reference sequence). CDR3 length: 12 amino acids. CDR3 DNA: TGTGCCAGCAGACAAGGAGGGGAGCCCCAGCATTTT. The encoded protein is CASRQGGEPQHF.

This chain connects TRBV24-1 to TRBJ2-1; 9 bases match TRBD2. Germline V gives CDR1 KGHDR, CDR2 SFDVKD. After removal of 9 bases from V and 7 bases from J, the junction contained 12 bases not matched to a gene. The CDR3 sequence is 15 residues long. The CDR3 DNA is TGTGCCACCGCATCCGGGACTAGCAAGGTAAATGAGCAGTTCTTC. Translation gives CATASGTSKVNEQFF.

The chain is built from TRBV7-8 and TRBJ1-3; D gene uncertain. The CDR3 is 12 residues long. Trimming left V 2 bases short and J 4 bases short, with 3 bases between. CDR1 is SGHVS, CDR2 FQNEAQ, per germline. The DNA of the CDR3 is TGTGCCAGCAGCTTACCGGGAAACACCATATATTTT. Protein product: CASSLPGNTIYF.

The chain joins TRBV27 to TRBJ2-7, with 8 bases that match TRBD1. This CDR3 spans 17 amino acids. J lost 6 bases, V lost 8 bases, and 21 bases had no gene match. Germline CDR1 is MNHEY and CDR2 is SMNVEV (reference sequence). The CDR3 DNA is TGTGCCAGCCCCCAAGGGGACAGGCCTATTCCCCCCCCCGAGCAGTACTTC. Residues: CASPQGDRPIPPPEQYF.

CDR3 nucleotides: TGTGCCAGCAGTGAATCGGTTATTGGGGGCTACACCTTC. This encodes CASSESVIGGYTF. The chain carries TRBV2 and TRBJ1-2; D is undetermined. CDR1 and CDR2 (germline): SNHLY, FYNNEI. The CDR3 consists of 13 residues. Trimming shortened V by 2 bases and J by 8 bases, and 12 bases separated the two germline ends.

The chain recombines TRBV18 with TRBJ2-7; 8 bases line up with TRBD1. Germline CDR1 is KGHSH and CDR2 is LQKENI. The CDR3 runs 15 residues. After removal of 3 bases from V and 4 bases from J, the junction contained 8 bases not matched to a gene. CDR3: CASSPIGQGSYEQYF. CDR3 DNA: TGTGCCAGCTCACCGATCGGACAGGGCTCTTACGAGCAGTACTTC.

The V gene is TRBV6-1, the J gene TRBJ2-7; possibly TRBD1 or TRBD2 for D (5 bases each). Trimming removed 1 base at V and 6 bases at J, with 13 bases between. The CDR3 totals 14 residues. Germline lookup yields CDR1 MNHNS and CDR2 SASEGT. Here the CDR3 reads CASSEGGLSREQYF. Written as DNA, the CDR3 is TGTGCCAGCAGTGAAGGGGGGTTAAGCCGCGAGCAGTACTTC.

This chain connects TRBV28 to TRBJ2-3, with D tentatively TRBD1 or TRBD2 (6 bases each). Germline V gives CDR1 MDHEN, CDR2 SYDVKM. The CDR3 extends over 15 amino acids. The germline V and J ends were trimmed by 5 bases and 2 bases, with 14 bases remaining between them. The CDR3 coding sequence is TGTGCCAGCAGTGAGGGGGGATTGGACACAGATACGCAGTATTTT. The encoded protein is CASSEGGLDTDTQYF.

The rearrangement uses TRBV12-5 and TRBJ2-7; no clear D. Germline V lookup: CDR1 LGHNT, CDR2 FRNRAP. CDR3 length: 17 residues. V lost 1 base and J lost 3, with 19 bases in between. CDR3 amino acids: CASGLALAPDSLYEQYF. CDR3 in DNA: TGTGCTAGTGGTTTGGCGTTGGCACCGGATTCACTCTACGAGCAGTACTTC.

This clone was recorded only once. V is TRBV7-2 and J is TRBJ1-5; 10 nucleotides agree with TRBD1. Germline assignment: CDR1 SGHTA and CDR2 FQGNSA. The CDR3 covers 14 residues. With 4 bases clipped from V and 7 bases from J, the junction kept 4 bases outside the gene matches. CDR3 coding DNA: TGTGCCAGCAGCTCCAGGACAGGGGGACAGCCCCAGCATTTT. It specifies CASSSRTGGQPQHF. Supplemented by reference TRBV7-2 and TRBJ1-5, the full variable domain reads GAGVSQSPSNKVTEKGKDVELRCDPISGHTALYWYRQSLGQGLEFLIYFQGNSAPDKSGLPSDRFSAERTGGSVSTLTIQRTQQEDSAVYLCASSSRTGGQPQHFGDGTRLSIL.

The rearrangement links TRBV9 to TRBJ2-1; D gene uncertain. The CDR3 has 12 amino acids. V was trimmed by 4 bases and J by 6 bases, leaving 8 bases between them. Germline CDR1 SGDLS, CDR2 YYNGEE. CDR3 nucleotide sequence: TGTGCCAGCAGCAAAGGGCTCAATGAGCAGTTCTTC. Translating gives CASSKGLNEQFF.

The chain has TRBV3-1 (or the pseudogene TRBV3-2) and TRBJ2-7; 10 bases match TRBD2. The CDR3 length is 14 residues. Germline CDR1 and CDR2: LGHDT and YNNKEL (reference sequence). V trimming: 6 bases; J trimming: 6 bases; junction bases outside the gene matches: 8. DNA of the CDR3: TGTGCCAGCAGACTTAGCGGGAGGAAGGCCGAGCAGTACTTC. Its translation: CASRLSGRKAEQYF.

The chain employs TRBV24-1 and TRBJ1-1; no definite D call. CDR1 and CDR2 from the germline V gene are KGHDR and SFDVKD. V was pared by 3 bases and J by 0 bases, with 4 bases between. CDR3 length equals 13 residues. DNA for the CDR3: TGTGCCACCAGTGATACCCTGAACACTGAAGCTTTCTTT. It is translated as CATSDTLNTEAFF.

The chain is built from TRBV27 and TRBJ1-1; D not resolved. V lost 3 bases, J lost 2 bases, and 7 bases lay in between. Looked up from germline, CDR1 is MNHEY and CDR2 is SMNVEV (reference sequence). CDR3 length: 13 amino acids. CDR3 nucleotide sequence: TGTGCCAGCAGTTTTTCCATAAACACTGAAGCTTTCTTT. As protein: CASSFSINTEAFF.